A selection of T cell receptor beta chains follows, all from one sample in a study of OX40 agonist ivuxolimab in advanced cancers. The table came from immunoSEQ multiplex PCR; TCRdb's copy has only in-frame clones and leaves some out. The data contain more than 45,000 clones, around 86% of them singletons. Here the sequenced sample was CD4+ or CD8+ T cells sorted from blood, taken in a trial of the OX40 agonist ivuxolimab. The receptors were gathered from an adult with an advanced solid tumor such as melanoma, head and neck, liver or kidney cancer. CDR3s include the opening cysteine and the closing phenylalanine or tryptophan. The D gene is left open where the match is weak. The size entry is marked missing in some rows and otherwise reads once, few, many or a size class.

V	size	J	D	CDR3	DNA
TRBV2	-	TRBJ2-4	-	CASFGVGTKNIQYF	TGTGCCAGCTTCGGGGTAGGAACCAAAAACATTCAGTACTTC
TRBV16	-	TRBJ2-2	-	CASSQSWQNTGELFF	TGTGCCAGCAGCCAATCCTGGCAGAACACCGGGGAGCTGTTTTTT
TRBV29-1	-	TRBJ1-4	-	CSVAGQFQGEKLFF	TGCAGCGTTGCCGGACAGTTCCAGGGGGAAAAACTGTTTTTT
TRBV6-6	-	TRBJ2-7	-	CASTSPTTGTYEQYF	TGTGCCAGCACCTCCCCGACGACAGGCACCTACGAGCAGTACTTC
TRBV19	-	TRBJ1-1	-	CASSIGRNTEAFF	TGTGCCAGTAGTATAGGGAGGAACACTGAAGCTTTCTTT
TRBV14	-	TRBJ2-7	-	CASSPRRYEQYF	TGTGCCAGCAGCCCTCGGCGGTACGAGCAGTACTTC
TRBV27	medium-sized	TRBJ2-7	-	CASSSIYSYEQYF	TGTGCCAGCAGTTCCATTTACTCCTACGAGCAGTACTTC
TRBV7-2	-	TRBJ2-7	TRBD2	CASTPASGRTGEQYF	TGTGCCAGCACCCCCGCTAGCGGGAGAACGGGCGAGCAGTACTTC
TRBV19	-	TRBJ2-7	TRBD2	CASSIGFGGYEQYF	TGTGCCAGTAGTATTGGTTTCGGGGGGTACGAGCAGTACTTC
TRBV6-4	-	TRBJ2-2	-	CASSEGREIGELFF	TGTGCCAGCAGTGAAGGCAGGGAGATCGGGGAGCTGTTTTTT
TRBV29-1	-	TRBJ2-1	TRBD2	CSVGGGSYNEQFF	TGCAGCGTGGGGGGGGGTTCCTACAATGAGCAGTTCTTC
TRBV6-5	once	TRBJ2-7	-	CASSYSGETYEQYF	TGTGCCAGCAGTTACTCCGGGGAAACCTACGAGCAGTACTTC
TRBV30	-	TRBJ2-3	TRBD2	CAWRGTSGLTDTQYF	TGTGCCTGGAGAGGGACTAGCGGGCTCACAGATACGCAGTATTTT
TRBV7-9	-	TRBJ1-5	-	CASSREGRQPQHF	TGTGCCAGCTCACGAGAAGGGCGGCAGCCCCAGCATTTT
TRBV7-9	-	TRBJ1-1	-	CASSLEGENTEAFF	TGTGCCAGCAGCTTAGAGGGGGAGAACACTGAAGCTTTCTTT
TRBV7-2	-	TRBJ2-3	-	CASSLGGAGTAGYTQYF	TGTGCCAGCAGCTTAGGTGGTGCCGGGACAGCGGGCTATACGCAGTATTTT
TRBV2	-	TRBJ1-5	TRBD1	CASSERDRARSQPQHF	TGTGCCAGCAGTGAAAGGGACAGGGCGCGAAGTCAGCCCCAGCATTTT
TRBV27	-	TRBJ1-2	-	CASSFKGDYGYTF	TGTGCCAGCAGTTTCAAGGGGGACTATGGCTACACCTTC
TRBV5-1	-	TRBJ2-7	TRBD2	CASSLSGGSSYEQYF	TGCGCCAGCAGCTTGTCGGGGGGGTCCTCCTACGAGCAGTACTTC
TRBV6-4	-	TRBJ2-1	TRBD2	CASSDRTSETNEQFF	TGTGCCAGCAGTGACCGGACTAGCGAGACCAATGAGCAGTTCTTC
TRBV7-9	-	TRBJ1-3	-	CASSLEGPGHSGNTIYF	TGTGCCAGCAGCTTAGAAGGACCGGGCCACTCTGGAAACACCATATATTTT
TRBV5-5	few	TRBJ2-7	TRBD2	CASSETSGAYEQYF	TGTGCCAGCAGCGAGACTAGCGGGGCTTACGAGCAGTACTTC
TRBV13	-	TRBJ1-2	TRBD1	CAGSTRTGGHYGYTF	TGTGCCGGCAGCACTAGGACAGGGGGCCACTATGGCTACACCTTC
TRBV4-1	-	TRBJ2-7	-	CASSQGAGRDEQYF	TGCGCCAGCAGCCAAGGGGCGGGTCGCGACGAGCAGTACTTC
TRBV28	-	TRBJ2-1	-	CASSFDPFRGNEQFF	TGTGCCAGCAGTTTTGACCCCTTCCGCGGCAATGAGCAGTTCTTC
TRBV5-6	-	TRBJ1-5	-	CASSRSGFNQPQHF	TGTGCCAGCAGCCGTTCAGGGTTCAATCAGCCCCAGCATTTT
TRBV19	-	TRBJ1-1	-	CASSIQVKTEAFF	TGTGCCAGTAGTATACAGGTAAAAACTGAAGCTTTCTTT
TRBV9	-	TRBJ1-4	TRBD1	CASSATGGREKLFF	TGTGCCAGCAGCGCTACAGGGGGACGCGAAAAACTGTTTTTT
TRBV1	-	TRBJ2-3	-	CTSRRLAGGPVGDTQYF	TGCACCAGCAGGAGACTAGCGGGAGGGCCGGTGGGAGATACGCAGTATTTT
TRBV7-9	-	TRBJ2-7	-	CASSLRDPYEQYF	TGTGCCAGCAGCCTCCGGGACCCCTACGAGCAGTACTTC